Following are 12 T cell receptor beta chains from one sample sequenced in a study of T cell responses to AZD1222 COVID-19 vaccine. Produced via immunoSEQ multiplex PCR; TCRdb's table is partial and in-frame only. The table shows 130,000 to 150,000 clones, with 90% to 95% occurring only once. This material consisted of peripheral blood, taken on day 0 of AZD1222 vaccination. The source is an adult in good health.

V usage is TRBV6-2 or TRBV6-3 and J usage is TRBJ1-1, with TRBD1 matching over 10 bases. J lost 0 bases, V lost 7 bases, and 8 bases had no gene match. Germline loops: CDR1 MNHEY, CDR2 SVGEGT. CDR3 length: 16 amino acids. Here the CDR3 DNA reads TGTGCCAGCACCCCAGACAGGGGGCTTGTGAACACTGAAGCTTTCTTT. Protein sequence: CASTPDRGLVNTEAFF.

V usage is TRBV5-1 and J usage is TRBJ2-2, with a tentative D call TRBD2 (5 bases). Germline V gene lookup returns CDR1 SGHRS and CDR2 YFSETQ. Trimming cost V 4 bases and J 1 base, with 17 bases left between them. This CDR3 is built from 17 residues. The CDR3 DNA reads TGCGCCAGCAGCGCGCCTAGAGCGGTACTGAACACCGGGGAGCTGTTTTTT. This encodes CASSAPRAVLNTGELFF.

The chain links TRBV28 to TRBJ1-6, with 9 bases that match TRBD1. Germline loops: CDR1 MDHEN, CDR2 SYDVKM. CDR3 length: 15 amino acids. The V gene end was trimmed by 7 bases and the J gene end by 8 bases; junction bases not matched to a gene: 9. CDR3 sequence: CASNSLDRGDSPLHF. The CDR3 DNA sequence: TGTGCCAGCAACTCACTGGACAGGGGTGATTCACCCCTCCACTTT. Full variable domain (rest looked up from reference TRBV28 and TRBJ1-6): DVKVTQSSRYLVKRTGEKVFLECVQDMDHENMFWYRQDPGLGLRLIYFSYDVKMKEKGDIPEGYSVSREKKERFSLILESASTNQTSMYLCASNSLDRGDSPLHFGNGTRLTVT.

The CDR3 sequence: CASSLDPVVQYF. CDR3 sequence (DNA): TGTGCCAGCAGCTTAGACCCAGTAGTGCAGTATTTT. This chain links TRBV11-3 with TRBJ2-3, with unresolved D. Germline V gene sequence: CDR1 SGHNT, CDR2 YENEEA. Trimming cost V 0 bases and J 11 bases, with 9 bases left between them. CDR3 length: 12 amino acids.

The chain uses TRBV5-4 and TRBJ2-3; tentatively, D is TRBD1 or TRBD2 (5 bases each). V was pared by 3 bases and J by 10 bases, with 12 bases between. The germline gives CDR1 SGHNT, CDR2 YYREEE (reference sequence). The CDR3 covers 12 residues. CDR3 DNA sequence: TGTGCCAGCAGCTGGGGGTCATCCGCGCAGTATTTT. It is translated as CASSWGSSAQYF.

The V gene is TRBV7-2, the J gene TRBJ1-5; D is perhaps TRBD1 (5 bases). This CDR3 spans 14 amino acids. Germline values: CDR1 SGHTA, CDR2 FQGNSA. The V gene lost 2 bases and the J gene lost 4 bases, with 9 bases spanning the gap. This chain's CDR3 is CASSLIQVNQPQHF. In nucleotides, the CDR3 is TGTGCCAGCAGCTTAATACAGGTTAATCAGCCCCAGCATTTT.

The chain uses TRBV30 and TRBJ1-6; D call uncertain. Looked up from germline, CDR1 is GTSNPN and CDR2 is SVGIG (reference sequence). This CDR3 is 12 amino acids long. Trimming cost V 0 bases and J 7 bases, with 4 bases left between them. The chain's CDR3 is CAWSVANSPLHF. The CDR3 bases are TGTGCCTGGAGTGTGGCCAATTCACCCCTCCACTTT.

This sequence joins TRBV4-1 and TRBJ1-1; possible D gene TRBD1, 6 bases. From germline, CDR1 is MGHRA and CDR2 YSYEKL. The CDR3 runs 16 residues. The V end was cut by 0 bases, the J end by 3 bases, with 14 bases between. CDR3 in DNA: TGCGCCAGCAGCCAAGATTATTACAGGGAGGACACTGAAGCTTTCTTT. This translates into CASSQDYYREDTEAFF.

V and J are TRBV7-2 and TRBJ2-1; 11 nucleotides agree with TRBD1. Losses at the gene ends were 3 bases for V and 6 bases for J; bases not matched to a gene: 4. CDR3 length equals 15 residues. Germline CDR1 SGHTA, CDR2 FQGNSA. CDR3 loop: CASSFRTGGFNEQFF. The CDR3 DNA reads TGTGCCAGCAGCTTCCGGACAGGGGGCTTCAATGAGCAGTTCTTC. The complete variable domain, with remaining parts taken from reference TRBV7-2 and TRBJ2-1, reads GAGVSQSPSNKVTEKGKDVELRCDPISGHTALYWYRQSLGQGLEFLIYFQGNSAPDKSGLPSDRFSAERTGGSVSTLTIQRTQQEDSAVYLCASSFRTGGFNEQFFGPGTRLTVL.

J is TRBJ2-5 and V is TRBV6-5; 10 bases align to TRBD1. The CDR3 sequence is 15 residues long. The trim removed 4 bases at V and 5 bases at J, leaving 7 bases unmatched. CDR1 and CDR2 (germline): MNHEY, SVGAGI. The CDR3 is CASSSLTGGGETQYF. The DNA for the CDR3 is TGTGCCAGCAGTTCCTTGACAGGGGGCGGGGAGACCCAGTACTTC.

The chain joins TRBV7-2 to TRBJ1-6, with TRBD1 identical over 7 bases. Germline assignment: CDR1 SGHTA and CDR2 FQGNSA. The V segment lost 5 bases and the J segment 3 bases; nucleotides outside the gene matches: 4. The CDR3 spans 15 residues. In DNA, the CDR3 is TGTGCCAGCAGCACGTCAGGGGGCTATAATTCACCCCTCCACTTT. Residues: CASSTSGGYNSPLHF.

The CDR3 reads CASSLFAGGYTF. Here the CDR3 DNA reads TGTGCCAGCAGCTTGTTTGCGGGGGGCTACACCTTC. The chain is built from TRBV7-9 and TRBJ1-2; D remains ambiguous. The germline V and J ends were trimmed by 3 bases and 8 bases, with 10 bases remaining between them. The CDR3 covers 12 residues. CDR1 is SEHNR and CDR2 is FQNEAQ in the germline V gene (reference sequence).